This T cell receptor beta chain appears in the sequencing data of a study of blood T cell repertoires in COVID-19. For the study at large: From the United States, Italy and Spain came samples of acute and convalescent COVID-19. Sources were T cells, B-cell-depleted T cells, or PBMCs; the material itself was cDNA or gDNA.

CDR1 is LNHDA, CDR2 SQIVND, per germline (reference sequence). V lost 6 bases to trimming and J lost 7 bases; unmatched junction nucleotides: 10. The CDR3 totals 16 residues. As processed by the authors: Amplified reference gene primers provided the basis for estimating nucleated cell counts. TCRdb's copy holds only in-frame clones and misses some; the assay was immunoSEQ multiplex PCR. V, J and clone size are those of that table, while D and trimming were read from the DNA. The sample yields under 250,000 clones, 84% seen once. The TCR comes from a man aged 50 to 59 with acute or convalescent COVID-19. Sequencing was carried out using peripheral blood. The gene calls are TRBV19 and TRBJ1-5; 12 bases are shared with TRBD1. The CDR3 loop is CASRRTGTGGLQPQHF. CDR3 nucleotides: TGTGCCAGTAGGAGGACCGGGACAGGGGGCTTACAGCCCCAGCATTTT.